This TCR beta chain was documented in a study of early T cells in non-severe SARS-CoV-2 infection. The overall study: Unsorted whole blood bulk RNA was sequenced, with unpaired chains. Notes on the study in general: The VDJdb matching leaned toward anti-spike CD8 responses and overlooked private and CD4 specificities.

This CDR3 has 18 amino acids. Germline CDR1 reads MNHEY; CDR2 reads SVGEGT. The V and J ends lost 6 bases and 2 bases, in that order; junction bases with no gene match: 11. Individual cDNA molecules were tagged with unique molecular identifiers. TCRdb recomputed calls from the 5' RACE reads with MiXCR, one row per CDR3 protein. The sample has about 40,000 distinct CDR3 sequences, almost 5.5% seen once. This clonotype was recorded at least ten times. Its antigen is as yet unknown. The material sequenced was whole blood, taken at baseline. The rearrangement uses TRBV6-2 or TRBV6-3 and TRBJ2-1; TRBD2 matches at 12 bases. The receptor was isolated from an adult who was a healthcare worker with PCR-confirmed SARS-CoV-2 infection or an uninfected control (not recorded which). CDR3 sequence reads: CASRLLAGGPMPYNEQFF. As DNA, the CDR3 is TGTGCCAGCAGACTCCTAGCGGGAGGGCCTATGCCCTACAATGAGCAGTTCTTC.